The 15 T cell receptor beta chains presented below share a single source sample, sequenced in a study of T cell changes during pregnancy in multiple sclerosis. Sequencing used immunoSEQ multiplex PCR; TCRdb keeps in-frame clones, though not all of them. Of some 100,000 clones detected, approximately 94% appear once; the ten largest clones hold approximately 1.2%. Source: peripheral blood, taken in the second trimester of pregnancy. The receptors originated from a female donor with multiple sclerosis, enrolled in a pregnancy study.

This chain links TRBV5-1 with TRBJ2-7, with 7 bases aligning to TRBD1. Germline V lookup: CDR1 SGHRS, CDR2 YFSETQ. There are 14 residues in the CDR3. V lost 1 base to trimming and J lost 2 bases; unmatched junction nucleotides: 3. CDR3: CASSLRQGPYEQYF. For the CDR3, the DNA is TGCGCCAGCAGCTTGCGACAGGGCCCCTACGAGCAGTACTTC.

CDR3 DNA: TGTGCCAGCAGCTTAACCGGGCTAGCGGGAGCAACCGGGGAGCTGTTTTTT. Translated, it gives CASSLTGLAGATGELFF. This chain uses TRBV7-3 with TRBJ2-2; 10 bases fit TRBD2. The CDR3 is 17 amino acids. J lost 5 bases, V lost 0 bases, and 6 bases had no gene match. CDR1 and CDR2 (germline): SGHTA, FQGTGA.

The rearrangement links TRBV5-5 to TRBJ2-7; 9 bases match TRBD1. There are 14 residues in the CDR3. Germline V gene sequence: CDR1 SGHKS, CDR2 YYEKEE (reference sequence). V was clipped by 5 bases and J by 3 bases; unmatched bases: 6. As DNA, the CDR3 is TGTGCCAGCAGGGCCGGGACAGGGCGCTACGAGCAGTACTTC. Protein product: CASRAGTGRYEQYF.

This clone was found once. The chain carries TRBV18 and TRBJ1-1, with D uncertain. Trimming stripped 5 bases from V and 6 bases from J, with 13 bases between. The germline V gene has CDR1 KGHSH and CDR2 LQKENI. The CDR3 loop spans 13 amino acids. Here the CDR3 reads CASSIKVSAEAFF. The CDR3 DNA reads TGTGCCAGCTCAATAAAAGTGTCGGCTGAAGCTTTCTTT.

The genes are TRBV19 and TRBJ1-1; 7 bases match TRBD1. Per germline, CDR1 LNHDA and CDR2 SQIVND (reference sequence). The CDR3 sequence is 15 residues long. V lost 9 bases to trimming and J lost 5 bases; unmatched junction nucleotides: 15. CDR3 sequence: CASRMRDRAGTEAFF. The CDR3 bases are TGTGCCAGCCGGATGAGAGACAGGGCTGGAACTGAAGCTTTCTTT.

The V call is TRBV5-4, the J call TRBJ1-1; D is perhaps TRBD1 (6 bases). The germline gives CDR1 SGHNT, CDR2 YYREEE (reference sequence). The CDR3 sequence is 13 residues long. V shed 2 bases and J shed 6 bases, with 11 bases lying between them. The CDR3 DNA follows: TGTGCCAGCAGCTTAAAGGCAGGGGCTGAAGCTTTCTTT. It codes for CASSLKAGAEAFF.

The chain joins TRBV5-1 to TRBJ2-3; TRBD2 aligns across 7 bases. The V gene's germline CDR1 is SGHRS and CDR2 YFSETQ. This CDR3 contains 16 residues. Trimming removed 3 bases from V and 0 bases from J; junction bases left unmatched: 7. The DNA for the CDR3 is TGCGCCAGCAGCTACTCAGCGGGGACGAGCACAGATACGCAGTATTTT. Translated: CASSYSAGTSTDTQYF.

The V call is TRBV6-1, the J call TRBJ2-7, with TRBD1 matching over 9 bases. Germline V CDR1 and CDR2: MNHNS, SASEGT. The ends lost 7 bases at V and 4 bases at J; junction bases unmatched: 11. The CDR3 consists of 15 residues. CDR3 protein: CASTPEQGAWYEQYF. The CDR3 DNA sequence: TGTGCCAGCACCCCCGAACAGGGGGCATGGTACGAGCAGTACTTC.

CDR3 sequence: CASSYAQGVYGYTF. In DNA, the CDR3 is TGTGCCAGCAGTTATGCACAGGGGGTCTATGGCTACACCTTC. The V call is TRBV28, the J call TRBJ1-2; 8 bases align to TRBD1. V lost 4 bases, J lost 4 bases, and 5 bases stayed unmatched. The CDR3 is 14 residues long. CDR1 is MDHEN and CDR2 is SYDVKM in the germline V gene.

The chain carries TRBV18 and TRBJ1-1; D gene ambiguous. The CDR3 runs to 15 residues. The germline V gene has CDR1 KGHSH and CDR2 LQKENI. V was shortened by 3 bases and J by 1 base, with 12 bases between the two germline ends. CDR3 coding DNA: TGTGCCAGCTCACCCACTCCGACACCGAACACTGAAGCTTTCTTT. Protein: CASSPTPTPNTEAFF.

The chain recombines TRBV6-5 with TRBJ2-3; TRBD1 is a possible D gene (5 bases). Germline values: CDR1 MNHEY, CDR2 SVGAGI. The CDR3 contains 15 residues. The V gene lost 6 bases and the J gene lost 7 bases, with 20 bases spanning the gap. The CDR3 sequence is CASSQVGESKHTQYF. The CDR3 coding sequence is TGTGCCAGCAGCCAAGTAGGGGAATCCAAGCATACGCAGTATTTT.

The V call is TRBV10-1, the J call TRBJ1-2; D not resolved. Germline V gene sequence: CDR1 WNHNN, CDR2 SYGVQD (reference sequence). There are 13 residues in the CDR3. Between the trimmed V and J ends, which lost 5 bases and 5 bases, there was a span of 12 bases. The CDR3, as DNA: TGCGCCAGCAGTTTGCCTAGGAGATATGGCTACACCTTC. The encoded protein is CASSLPRRYGYTF.

V and J are TRBV9 and TRBJ1-4; D perhaps matches TRBD1 (5 bases). The CDR3 extends over 14 amino acids. V lost 2 bases to trimming and J lost 5 bases, with 10 bases between them. Germline values: CDR1 SGDLS, CDR2 YYNGEE. CDR3 residues: CASSVAGGNEKLFF. The CDR3 region has the DNA TGTGCCAGCAGCGTTGCGGGGGGGAATGAAAAACTGTTTTTT.

This chain uses TRBV7-2 with TRBJ1-2; 7 bases fit TRBD1. With V trimmed by 4 bases and J by 6 bases, 5 bases remained unmatched. This CDR3 spans 13 amino acids. Looked up from germline, CDR1 is SGHTA and CDR2 is FQGNSA. The CDR3 protein is CASSYSGTDGYTF. DNA of the CDR3: TGTGCCAGCAGCTACTCGGGGACAGATGGCTACACCTTC. Using reference TRBV7-2 and TRBJ1-2 for the parts outside the CDR3, the full variable domain is GAGVSQSPSNKVTEKGKDVELRCDPISGHTALYWYRQSLGQGLEFLIYFQGNSAPDKSGLPSDRFSAERTGGSVSTLTIQRTQQEDSAVYLCASSYSGTDGYTFGSGTRLTVV.

The V call is TRBV5-8, the J call TRBJ1-5; 12 positions agree with TRBD1. V dropped 5 bases and J dropped 7; count of bases not matched to a gene: 7. From germline, CDR1 is SGHTS and CDR2 YDEGEE. This CDR3 has 15 residues. Here the CDR3 reads CASRTGTGGWQPQHF. The DNA for the CDR3 is TGTGCCAGCAGGACCGGGACAGGGGGCTGGCAGCCCCAGCATTTT. Based on the CDR3 plus reference TRBV5-8 and TRBJ1-5, the full variable domain is EAGVTQSPTHLIKTRGQQATLRCSPISGHTSVYWYQQALGLGLQFLLWYDEGEERNRGNFPPRFSGRQFPNYSSELNVNALELEDSALYLCASRTGTGGWQPQHFGDGTRLSIL.